This TCR beta chain was retrieved from a study of T cell responses to AZD1222 COVID-19 vaccine. Germline V gives CDR1 LNHNV, CDR2 YYDKDF (reference sequence). The trim removed 0 bases at V and 1 base at J, leaving 9 bases unmatched. The CDR3 runs 18 residues. General study results and limits: Sampled repertoires all dated from after the peak T cell response. The study reported that nearly half of spike-specific TCRs target unmutated variant regions.

As regards this clone: Its antigen is not known.

TCRdb keeps only in-frame clones here, not all; method: immunoSEQ multiplex PCR. The table includes under 200,000 clones, 90% to 95% detected once. The V and J genes are TRBV15 and TRBJ2-1, with 7 bases fitting TRBD2. Material: peripheral blood, obtained 28 days after the second dose of the MenACWY control vaccine. This TCR came from an adult who received the MenACWY meningococcal vaccine as a control. CDR3 DNA: TGTGCCACCAGCAGAGATCAAGCGGGGAGTTTATCCTACAATGAGCAGTTCTTC. Protein product: CATSRDQAGSLSYNEQFF.